This T cell receptor (beta chain) comes out of a study of blood T cell repertoires in COVID-19 (dated by TCRdb to about 2020). As for the study more broadly: Samples from collaborators originated in the United States, Italy and Spain and spanned both the acute and convalescent phases of COVID-19. The prospective study material was composed of cDNA or gDNA derived from T cells, B-cell-depleted T cells, or PBMCs. Where available, HLA class I and class II types were obtained from metadata supplied by the sample provider rather than from assay-based typing. The samples were drawn from the first 160 participants of the ongoing ImmuneRACE study and from under 1,500 subjects provided by 6 global collaborators. The repertoires were released in a freely available public database meant as a resource for research on the immune response to SARS-CoV-2. Sample metadata almost always included a de-identified subject ID, COVID-19 status, age in years and sex. Deeply sampled blood TCRbeta repertoires from subjects exposed to, actively infected with, or recovered from COVID-19 were included in the dataset.

The collaborating institutions used their own protocols to collect whole blood in K2EDTA tubes. Collaborator samples were shipped for TCRbeta analysis as frozen whole blood, isolated PBMCs, or DNA extracted from either sample type. Results and caveats for the whole study, not just this receptor: How much clinical and demographic metadata was included differed by source and by participant, and the metadata was provided uncurated.

TCRbeta CDR3 regions were amplified from genomic DNA using the immunoSEQ Assay, a bias-controlled multiplex PCR. In the authors' own workflow: The number of nucleated cells in each sample was estimated by amplification of reference gene primers within the assay. To quantify the absolute abundance of each unique TCRbeta CDR3 rearrangement, sequence reads were collapsed and filtered. For each sample, productive Simpson clonality was calculated as the square root of Simpson's diversity index over productive rearrangements. Here the immuneACCESS table is served through TCRdb, limited to in-frame sequences with V and J called. Missing clones are a known gap in these copies; in checked studies unresolved V genes cover under half, and the rest lacks a known reason. Clone size and the V and J calls come from that table; the DNA yielded D and trimming. Counted in this sample were 65,000 to 80,000 clones; more than 75% of them appeared once. Clones ranked in the top ten supply around a fifth of the sample.

Measured from the cysteine to the phenylalanine, the CDR3 is 15 residues long. The kept DNA is CDR3 alone, 45 bases in frame from the first base. Per the germline V gene, SGHRS is the CDR1 and YFSETQ is the CDR2. V is clipped by 0 bases and J by 3 bases, and the sequence between their germline boundaries is 11 bases long. Details on this clone: The antigen it binds to is not known. No much larger clone is present one base from it, and per-base qualities are unavailable.

The sequence was obtained from a human donor in a cohort sampled during active COVID-19. Sequenced input: peripheral blood. Recombination connected TRBV5-1 to TRBJ2-3, with the D gene not confidently named. The DNA sequence is TGCGCCAGCAGCTTGGCTGTTTCTACGACAGATACGCAGTATTTT. Translated, it reads CASSLAVSTTDTQYF.